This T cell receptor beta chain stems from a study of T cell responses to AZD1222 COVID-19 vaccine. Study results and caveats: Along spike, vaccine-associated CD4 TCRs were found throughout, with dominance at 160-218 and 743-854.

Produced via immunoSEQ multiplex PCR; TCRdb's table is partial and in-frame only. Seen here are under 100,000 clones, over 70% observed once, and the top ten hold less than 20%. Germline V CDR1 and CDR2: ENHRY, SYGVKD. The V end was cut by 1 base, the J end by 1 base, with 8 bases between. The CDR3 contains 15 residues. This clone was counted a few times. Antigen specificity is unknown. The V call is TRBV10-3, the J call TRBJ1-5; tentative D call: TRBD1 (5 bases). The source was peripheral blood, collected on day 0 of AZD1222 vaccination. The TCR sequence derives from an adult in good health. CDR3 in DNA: TGTGCCATCAGTGAGTTTCAGGGAAGCAATCAGCCCCAGCATTTT. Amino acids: CAISEFQGSNQPQHF.